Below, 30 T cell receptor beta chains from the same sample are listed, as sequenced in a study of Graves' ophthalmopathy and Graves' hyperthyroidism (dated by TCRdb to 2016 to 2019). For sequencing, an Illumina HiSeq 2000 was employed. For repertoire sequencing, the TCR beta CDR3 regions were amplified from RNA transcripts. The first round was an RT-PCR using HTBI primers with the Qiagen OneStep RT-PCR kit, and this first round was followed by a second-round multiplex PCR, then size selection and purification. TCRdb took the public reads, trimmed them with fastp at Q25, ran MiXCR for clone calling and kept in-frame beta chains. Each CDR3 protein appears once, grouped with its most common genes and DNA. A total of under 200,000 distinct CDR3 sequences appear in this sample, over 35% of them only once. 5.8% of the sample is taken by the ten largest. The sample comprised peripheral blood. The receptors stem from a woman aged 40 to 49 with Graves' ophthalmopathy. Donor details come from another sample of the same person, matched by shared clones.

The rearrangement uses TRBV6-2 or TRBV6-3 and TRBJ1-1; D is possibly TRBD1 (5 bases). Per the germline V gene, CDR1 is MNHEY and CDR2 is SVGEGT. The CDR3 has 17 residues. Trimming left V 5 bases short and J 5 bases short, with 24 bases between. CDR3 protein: CASSPSSSGGKGTEAFF. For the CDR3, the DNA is TGTGCCAGCAGTCCCTCCTCGTCGGGGGGGAAAGGGACTGAAGCTTTCTTT.

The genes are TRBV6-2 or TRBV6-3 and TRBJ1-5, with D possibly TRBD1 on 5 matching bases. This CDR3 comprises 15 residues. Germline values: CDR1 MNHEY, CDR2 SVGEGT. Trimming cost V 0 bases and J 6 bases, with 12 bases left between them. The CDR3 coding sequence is TGTGCCAGCAGTTACTCGGGATTTGGGGGTCAGCCCCAGCATTTT. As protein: CASSYSGFGGQPQHF.

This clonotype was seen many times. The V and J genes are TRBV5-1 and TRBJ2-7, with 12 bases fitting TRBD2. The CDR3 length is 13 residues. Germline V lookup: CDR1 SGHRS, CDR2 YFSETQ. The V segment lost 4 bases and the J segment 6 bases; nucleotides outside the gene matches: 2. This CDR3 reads CASSTLAGGEQYF. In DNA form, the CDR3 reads TGCGCCAGCAGCACACTAGCGGGGGGCGAGCAGTACTTC.

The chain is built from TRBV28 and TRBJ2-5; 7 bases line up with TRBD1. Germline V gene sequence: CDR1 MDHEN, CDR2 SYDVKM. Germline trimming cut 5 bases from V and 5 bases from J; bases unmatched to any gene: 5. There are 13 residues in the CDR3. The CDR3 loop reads CASSTGAGETQYF. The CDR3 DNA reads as TGTGCCAGCAGTACAGGGGCTGGGGAGACCCAGTACTTC.

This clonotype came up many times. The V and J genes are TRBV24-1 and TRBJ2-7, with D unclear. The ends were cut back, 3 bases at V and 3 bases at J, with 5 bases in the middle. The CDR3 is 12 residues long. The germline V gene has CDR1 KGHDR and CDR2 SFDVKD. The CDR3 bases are TGTGCCACCAGTGATCCAAGCTACGAGCAGTACTTC. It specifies CATSDPSYEQYF.

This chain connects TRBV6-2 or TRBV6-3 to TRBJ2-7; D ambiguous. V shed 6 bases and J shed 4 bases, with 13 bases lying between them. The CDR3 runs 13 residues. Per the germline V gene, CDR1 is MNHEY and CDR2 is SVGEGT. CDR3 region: CASRPGGGYEQYF. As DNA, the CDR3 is TGTGCCAGCAGACCGGGCGGTGGTTACGAGCAGTACTTC.

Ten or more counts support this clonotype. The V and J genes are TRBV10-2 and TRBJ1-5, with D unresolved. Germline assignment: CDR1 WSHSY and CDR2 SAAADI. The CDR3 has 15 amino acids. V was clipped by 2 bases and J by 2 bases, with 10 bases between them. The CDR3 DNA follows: TGCGCCAGCAGTGAGGAGGGATCGGGCAATCAGCCCCAGCATTTT. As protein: CASSEEGSGNQPQHF.

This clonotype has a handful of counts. The CDR3 DNA follows: TGCAGTGCTCGGACTAGCGGGGGCTACGAGCAGTACTTC. Translating gives CSARTSGGYEQYF. This chain links TRBV20-1 with TRBJ2-7, with 13 bases matching TRBD2. The CDR3 spans 13 residues. J was trimmed by 3 bases and V by 5 bases; bases with no gene match: 1. Germline V gene lookup returns CDR1 DFQATT and CDR2 SNEGSKA (reference sequence).

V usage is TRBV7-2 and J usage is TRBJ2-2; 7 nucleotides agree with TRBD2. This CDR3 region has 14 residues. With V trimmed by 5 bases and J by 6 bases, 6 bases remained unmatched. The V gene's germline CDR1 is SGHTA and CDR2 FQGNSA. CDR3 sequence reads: CASSTQLASGELFF. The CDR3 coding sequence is TGTGCCAGCAGCACCCAACTAGCGTCCGGGGAGCTGTTTTTT.

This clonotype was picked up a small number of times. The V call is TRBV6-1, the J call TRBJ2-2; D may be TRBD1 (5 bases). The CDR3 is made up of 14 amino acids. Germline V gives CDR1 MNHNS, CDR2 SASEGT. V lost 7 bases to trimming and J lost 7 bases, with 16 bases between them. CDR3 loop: CASTKLDKFGELFF. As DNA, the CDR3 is TGTGCCAGCACCAAGTTGGACAAATTCGGGGAGCTGTTTTTT.

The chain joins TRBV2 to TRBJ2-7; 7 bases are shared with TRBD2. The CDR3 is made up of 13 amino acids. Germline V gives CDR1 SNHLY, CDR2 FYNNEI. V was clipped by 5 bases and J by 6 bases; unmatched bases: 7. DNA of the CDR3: TGTGCCAGCAGTCCGGGGGGACGGGGCGAGCAGTACTTC. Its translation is CASSPGGRGEQYF.

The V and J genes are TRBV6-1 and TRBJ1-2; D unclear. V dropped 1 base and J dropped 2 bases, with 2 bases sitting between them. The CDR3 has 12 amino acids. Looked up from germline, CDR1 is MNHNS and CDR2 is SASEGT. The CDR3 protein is CASSEVNYGYTF. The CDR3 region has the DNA TGTGCCAGCAGTGAAGTGAACTATGGCTACACCTTC.

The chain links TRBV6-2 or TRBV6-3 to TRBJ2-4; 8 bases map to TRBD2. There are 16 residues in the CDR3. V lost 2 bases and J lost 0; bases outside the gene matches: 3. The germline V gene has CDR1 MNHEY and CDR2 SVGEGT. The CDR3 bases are TGTGCCAGCAGTTACCCCAGCGGGGGAGCCAAAAACATTCAGTACTTC. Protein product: CASSYPSGGAKNIQYF.

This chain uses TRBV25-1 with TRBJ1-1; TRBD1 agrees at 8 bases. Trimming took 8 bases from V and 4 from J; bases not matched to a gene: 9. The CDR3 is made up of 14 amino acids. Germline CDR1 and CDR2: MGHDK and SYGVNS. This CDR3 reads CASSQDRAITEAFF. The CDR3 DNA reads TGTGCCAGCTCTCAGGACAGGGCGATCACTGAAGCTTTCTTT.

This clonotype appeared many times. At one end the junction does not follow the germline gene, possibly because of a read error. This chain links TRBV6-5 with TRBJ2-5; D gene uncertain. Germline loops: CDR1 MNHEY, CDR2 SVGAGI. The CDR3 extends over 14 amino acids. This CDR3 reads CAGSYGEIQETQYF. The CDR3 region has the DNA TGTGCCGGCAGCTATGGGGAAATCCAAGAGACCCAGTACTTC.

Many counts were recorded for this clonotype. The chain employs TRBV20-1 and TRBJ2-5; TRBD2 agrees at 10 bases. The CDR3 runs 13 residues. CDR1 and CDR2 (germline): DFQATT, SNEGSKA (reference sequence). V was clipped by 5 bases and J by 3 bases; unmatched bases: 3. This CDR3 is CSAHLAGEETQYF. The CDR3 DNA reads TGCAGTGCTCACCTAGCGGGGGAAGAGACCCAGTACTTC.

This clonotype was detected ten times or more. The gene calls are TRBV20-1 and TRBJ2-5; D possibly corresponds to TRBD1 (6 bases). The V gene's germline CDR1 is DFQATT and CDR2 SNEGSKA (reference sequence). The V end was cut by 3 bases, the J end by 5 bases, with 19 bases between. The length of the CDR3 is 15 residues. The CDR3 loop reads CSAREQGLVRETQYF. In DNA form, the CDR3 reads TGCAGTGCTAGGGAACAGGGTTTGGTACGGGAGACCCAGTACTTC.

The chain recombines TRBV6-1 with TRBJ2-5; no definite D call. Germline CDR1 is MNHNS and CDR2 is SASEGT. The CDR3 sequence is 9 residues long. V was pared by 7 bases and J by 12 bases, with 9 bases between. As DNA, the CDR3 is TGTGCCAGCACCCCCCCCGAGTACTTC. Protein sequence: CASTPPEYF.

The CDR3 nucleotides read TGTGCCAGCAGCAGTCCCGGGACTAGCGGAGGAAAGGATCAGTACTTC. Translation: CASSSPGTSGGKDQYF. The chain links TRBV7-2 to TRBJ2-4; TRBD2 aligns across 11 bases. V lost 5 bases and J lost 12; bases outside the gene matches: 15. The CDR3 spans 16 residues. Germline CDR1 is SGHTA and CDR2 is FQGNSA.

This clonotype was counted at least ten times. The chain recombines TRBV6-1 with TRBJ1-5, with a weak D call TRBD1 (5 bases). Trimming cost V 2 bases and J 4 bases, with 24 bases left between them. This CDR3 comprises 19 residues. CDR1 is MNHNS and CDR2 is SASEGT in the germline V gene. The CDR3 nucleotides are TGTGCCAGCAGTGAATCCGCCAGGGCCCTACCCTGGGGTAATCAGCCCCAGCATTTT. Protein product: CASSESARALPWGNQPQHF.

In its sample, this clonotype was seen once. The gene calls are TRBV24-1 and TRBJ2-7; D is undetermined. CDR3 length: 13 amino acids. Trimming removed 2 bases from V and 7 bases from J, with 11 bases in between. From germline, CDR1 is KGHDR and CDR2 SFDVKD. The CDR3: CATSDSHVGEQYF. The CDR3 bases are TGTGCCACCAGTGATTCTCACGTCGGGGAGCAGTACTTC.

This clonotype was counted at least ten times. CDR3 in amino acids: CASRLDSQETQYF. DNA of the CDR3: TGTGCCAGCAGGTTAGACAGCCAAGAGACCCAGTACTTC. The chain joins TRBV2 to TRBJ2-5, with D perhaps matching TRBD1 (5 bases). Germline CDR1 is SNHLY and CDR2 is FYNNEI. V lost 6 bases to trimming and J lost 1 base, with 9 bases between them. This CDR3 region has 13 residues.

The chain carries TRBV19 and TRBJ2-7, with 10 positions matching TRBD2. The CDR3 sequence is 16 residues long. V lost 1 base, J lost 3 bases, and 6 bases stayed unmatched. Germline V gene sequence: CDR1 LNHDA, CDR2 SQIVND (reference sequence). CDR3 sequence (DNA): TGTGCCAGTAGTATAGCCACCGGGACTAGCGTCTACGAGCAGTACTTC. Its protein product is CASSIATGTSVYEQYF. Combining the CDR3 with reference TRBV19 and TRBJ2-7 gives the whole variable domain DGGITQSPKYLFRKEGQNVTLSCEQNLNHDAMYWYRQDPGQGLRLIYYSQIVNDFQKGDIAEGYSVSREKKESFPLTVTSAQKNPTAFYLCASSIATGTSVYEQYFGPGTRLTVT.

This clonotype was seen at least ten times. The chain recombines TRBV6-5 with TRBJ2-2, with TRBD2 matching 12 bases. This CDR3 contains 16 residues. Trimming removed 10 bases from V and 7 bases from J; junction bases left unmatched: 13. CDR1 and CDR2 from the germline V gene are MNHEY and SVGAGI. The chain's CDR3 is CATKILAGGVDGELFF. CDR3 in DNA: TGTGCCACCAAAATCCTAGCGGGAGGGGTCGACGGGGAGCTGTTTTTT.

The CDR3 protein is CASSWDRVATEAFF. For the CDR3, the DNA is TGTGCCAGCAGCTGGGACAGGGTCGCCACTGAAGCTTTCTTT. V gene TRBV7-2 combines with J gene TRBJ1-1; 9 positions match TRBD1. Per germline, CDR1 SGHTA and CDR2 FQGNSA. This CDR3 comprises 14 residues. Unmatched junction bases numbered 4, after V lost 4 bases and J lost 4 bases. Based on the CDR3 plus reference TRBV7-2 and TRBJ1-1, the full variable domain is GAGVSQSPSNKVTEKGKDVELRCDPISGHTALYWYRQSLGQGLEFLIYFQGNSAPDKSGLPSDRFSAERTGGSVSTLTIQRTQQEDSAVYLCASSWDRVATEAFFGQGTRLTVV.

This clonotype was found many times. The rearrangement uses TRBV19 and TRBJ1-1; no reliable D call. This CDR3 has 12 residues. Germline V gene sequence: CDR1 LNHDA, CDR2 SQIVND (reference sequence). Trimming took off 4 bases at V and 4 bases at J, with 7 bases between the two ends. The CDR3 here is CASSTGRTEAFF. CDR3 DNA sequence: TGTGCCAGTAGTACCGGTCGCACTGAAGCTTTCTTT.

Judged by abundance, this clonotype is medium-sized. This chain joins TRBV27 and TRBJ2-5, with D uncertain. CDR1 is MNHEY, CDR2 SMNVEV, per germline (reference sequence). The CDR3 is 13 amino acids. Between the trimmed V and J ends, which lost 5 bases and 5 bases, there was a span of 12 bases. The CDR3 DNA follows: TGTGCCAGCAGTCCCCGGAAGGGTGAGACCCAGTACTTC. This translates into CASSPRKGETQYF.

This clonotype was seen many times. The CDR3 sequence is CASSYAQGGYGYTF. In DNA, the CDR3 is TGTGCCAGCAGTTACGCGCAGGGAGGCTATGGCTACACCTTC. The chain employs TRBV6-5 and TRBJ1-2; D may be TRBD1 (5 bases). The CDR3 is 14 amino acids. Per germline, CDR1 MNHEY and CDR2 SVGAGI. The V gene lost 2 bases and the J gene lost 4 bases, with 11 bases spanning the gap.

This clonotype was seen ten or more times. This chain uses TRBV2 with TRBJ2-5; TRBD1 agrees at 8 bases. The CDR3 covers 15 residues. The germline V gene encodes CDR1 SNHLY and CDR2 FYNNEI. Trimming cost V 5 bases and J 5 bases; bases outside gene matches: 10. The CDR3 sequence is CASSLRTGLLETQYF. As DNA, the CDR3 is TGTGCCAGCAGTCTCCGGACAGGGCTCTTGGAGACCCAGTACTTC. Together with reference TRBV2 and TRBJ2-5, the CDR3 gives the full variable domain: EPEVTQTPSHQVTQMGQEVILRCVPISNHLYFYWYRQILGQKVEFLVSFYNNEISEKSEIFDDQFSVERPDGSNFTLKIRSTKLEDSAMYFCASSLRTGLLETQYFGPGTRLLVL.

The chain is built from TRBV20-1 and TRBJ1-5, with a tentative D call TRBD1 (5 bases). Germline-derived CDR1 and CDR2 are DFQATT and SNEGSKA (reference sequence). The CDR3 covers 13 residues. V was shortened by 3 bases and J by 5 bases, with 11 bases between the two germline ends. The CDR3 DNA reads TGCAGTGCTAGGCTGGGGGGGGATCAGCCCCAGCATTTT. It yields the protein CSARLGGDQPQHF.